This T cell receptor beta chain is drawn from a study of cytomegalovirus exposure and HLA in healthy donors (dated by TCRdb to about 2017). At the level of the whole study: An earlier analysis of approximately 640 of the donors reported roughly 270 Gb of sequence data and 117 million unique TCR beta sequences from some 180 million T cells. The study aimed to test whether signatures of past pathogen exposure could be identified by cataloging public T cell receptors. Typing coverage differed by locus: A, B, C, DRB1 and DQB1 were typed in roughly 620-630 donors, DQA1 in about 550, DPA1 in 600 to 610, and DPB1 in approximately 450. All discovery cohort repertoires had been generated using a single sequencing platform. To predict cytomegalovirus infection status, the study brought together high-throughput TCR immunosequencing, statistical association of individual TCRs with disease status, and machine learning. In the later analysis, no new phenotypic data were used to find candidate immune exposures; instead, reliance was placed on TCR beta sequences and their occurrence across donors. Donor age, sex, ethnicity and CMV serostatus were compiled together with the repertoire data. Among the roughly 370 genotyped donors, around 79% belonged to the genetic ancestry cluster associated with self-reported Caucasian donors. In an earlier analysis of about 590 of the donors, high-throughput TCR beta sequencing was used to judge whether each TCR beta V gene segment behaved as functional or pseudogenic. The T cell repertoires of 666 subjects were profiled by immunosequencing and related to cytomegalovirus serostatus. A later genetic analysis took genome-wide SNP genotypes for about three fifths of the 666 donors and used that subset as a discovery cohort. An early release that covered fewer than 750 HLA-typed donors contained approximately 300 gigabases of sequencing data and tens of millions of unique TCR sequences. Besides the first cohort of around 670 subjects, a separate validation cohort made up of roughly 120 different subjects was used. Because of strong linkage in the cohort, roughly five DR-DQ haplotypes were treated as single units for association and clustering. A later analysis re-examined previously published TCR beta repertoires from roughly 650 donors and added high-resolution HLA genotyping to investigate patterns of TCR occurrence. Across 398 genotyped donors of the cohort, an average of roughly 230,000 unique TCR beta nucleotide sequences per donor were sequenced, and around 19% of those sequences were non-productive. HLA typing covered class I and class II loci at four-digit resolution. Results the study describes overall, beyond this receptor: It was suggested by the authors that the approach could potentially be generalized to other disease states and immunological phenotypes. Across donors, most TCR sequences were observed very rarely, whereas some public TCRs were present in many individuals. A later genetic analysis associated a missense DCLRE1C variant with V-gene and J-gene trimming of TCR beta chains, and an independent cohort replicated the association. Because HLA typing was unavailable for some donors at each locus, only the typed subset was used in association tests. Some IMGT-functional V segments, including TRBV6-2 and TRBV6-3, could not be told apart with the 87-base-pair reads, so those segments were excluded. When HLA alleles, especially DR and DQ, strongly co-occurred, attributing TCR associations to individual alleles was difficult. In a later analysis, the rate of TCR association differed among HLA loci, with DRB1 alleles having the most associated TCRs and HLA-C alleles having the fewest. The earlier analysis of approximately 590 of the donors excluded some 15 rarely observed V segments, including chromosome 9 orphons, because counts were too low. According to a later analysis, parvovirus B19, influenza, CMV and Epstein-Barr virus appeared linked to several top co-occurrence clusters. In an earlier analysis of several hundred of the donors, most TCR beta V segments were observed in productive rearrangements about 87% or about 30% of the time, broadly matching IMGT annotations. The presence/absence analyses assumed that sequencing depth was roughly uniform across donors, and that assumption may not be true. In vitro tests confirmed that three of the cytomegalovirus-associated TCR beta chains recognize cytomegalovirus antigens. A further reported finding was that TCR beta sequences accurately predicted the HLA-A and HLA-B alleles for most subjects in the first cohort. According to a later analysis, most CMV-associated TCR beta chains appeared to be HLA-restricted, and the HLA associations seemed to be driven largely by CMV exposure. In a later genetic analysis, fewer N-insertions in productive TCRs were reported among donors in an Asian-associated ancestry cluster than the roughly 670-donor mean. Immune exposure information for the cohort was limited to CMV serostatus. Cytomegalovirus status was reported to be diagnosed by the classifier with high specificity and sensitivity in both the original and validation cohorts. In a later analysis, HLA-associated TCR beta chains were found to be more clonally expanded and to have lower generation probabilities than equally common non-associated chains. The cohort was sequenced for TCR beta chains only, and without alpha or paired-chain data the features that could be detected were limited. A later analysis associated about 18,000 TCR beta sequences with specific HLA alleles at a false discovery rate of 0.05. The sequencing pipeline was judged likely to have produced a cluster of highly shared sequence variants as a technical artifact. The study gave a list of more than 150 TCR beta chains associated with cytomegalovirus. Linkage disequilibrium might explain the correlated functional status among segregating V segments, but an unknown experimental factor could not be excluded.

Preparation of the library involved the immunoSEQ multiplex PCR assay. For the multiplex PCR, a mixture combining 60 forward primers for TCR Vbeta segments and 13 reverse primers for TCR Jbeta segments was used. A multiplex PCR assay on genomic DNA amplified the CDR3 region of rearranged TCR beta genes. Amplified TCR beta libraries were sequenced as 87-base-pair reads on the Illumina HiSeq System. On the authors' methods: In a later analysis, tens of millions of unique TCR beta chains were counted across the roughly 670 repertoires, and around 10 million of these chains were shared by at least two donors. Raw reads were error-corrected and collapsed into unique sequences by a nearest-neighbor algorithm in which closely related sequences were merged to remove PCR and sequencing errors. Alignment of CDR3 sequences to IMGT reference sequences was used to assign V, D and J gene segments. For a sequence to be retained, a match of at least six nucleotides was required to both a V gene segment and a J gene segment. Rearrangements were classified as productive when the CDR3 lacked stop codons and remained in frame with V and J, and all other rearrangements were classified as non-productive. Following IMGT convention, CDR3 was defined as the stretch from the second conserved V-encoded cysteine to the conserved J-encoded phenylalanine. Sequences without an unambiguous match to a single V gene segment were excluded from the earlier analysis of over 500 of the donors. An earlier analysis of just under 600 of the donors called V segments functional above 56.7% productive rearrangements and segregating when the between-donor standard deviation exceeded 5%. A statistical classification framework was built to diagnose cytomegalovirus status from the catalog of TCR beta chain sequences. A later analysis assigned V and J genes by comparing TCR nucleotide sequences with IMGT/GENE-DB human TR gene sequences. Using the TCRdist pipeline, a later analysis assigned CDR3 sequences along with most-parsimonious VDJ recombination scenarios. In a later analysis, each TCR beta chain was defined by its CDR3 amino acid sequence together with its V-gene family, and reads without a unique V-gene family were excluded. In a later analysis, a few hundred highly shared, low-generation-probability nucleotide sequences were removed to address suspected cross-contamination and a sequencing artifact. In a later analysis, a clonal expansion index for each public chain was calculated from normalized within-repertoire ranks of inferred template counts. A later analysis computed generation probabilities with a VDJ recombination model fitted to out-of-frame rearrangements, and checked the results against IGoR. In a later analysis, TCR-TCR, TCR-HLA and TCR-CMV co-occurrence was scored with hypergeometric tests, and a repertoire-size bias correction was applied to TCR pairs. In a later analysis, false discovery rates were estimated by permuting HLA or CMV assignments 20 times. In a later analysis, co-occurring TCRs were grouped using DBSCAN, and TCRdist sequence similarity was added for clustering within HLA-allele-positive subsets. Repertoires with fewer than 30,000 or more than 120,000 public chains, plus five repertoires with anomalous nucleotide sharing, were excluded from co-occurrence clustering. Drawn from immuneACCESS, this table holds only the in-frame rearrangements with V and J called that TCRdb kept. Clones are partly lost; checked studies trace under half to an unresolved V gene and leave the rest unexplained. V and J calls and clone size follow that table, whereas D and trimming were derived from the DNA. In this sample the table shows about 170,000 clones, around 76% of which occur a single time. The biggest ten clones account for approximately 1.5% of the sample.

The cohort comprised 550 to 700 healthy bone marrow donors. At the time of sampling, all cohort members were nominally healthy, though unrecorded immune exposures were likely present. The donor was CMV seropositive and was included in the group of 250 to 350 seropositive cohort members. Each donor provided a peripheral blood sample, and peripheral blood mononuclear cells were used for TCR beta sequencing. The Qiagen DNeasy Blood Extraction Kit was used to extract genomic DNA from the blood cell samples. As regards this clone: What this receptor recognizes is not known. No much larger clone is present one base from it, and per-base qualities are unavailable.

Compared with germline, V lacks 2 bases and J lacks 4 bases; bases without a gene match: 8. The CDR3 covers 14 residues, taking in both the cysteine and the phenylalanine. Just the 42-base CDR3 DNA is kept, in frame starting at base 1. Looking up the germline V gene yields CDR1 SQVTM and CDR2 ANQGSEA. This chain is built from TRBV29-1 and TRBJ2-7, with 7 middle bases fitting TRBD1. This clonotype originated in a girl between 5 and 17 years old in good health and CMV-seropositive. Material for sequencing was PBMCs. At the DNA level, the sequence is TGCAGCGTTGAATTCCGGGACAGAGAATACGAGCAGTACTTC. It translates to CSVEFRDREYEQYF.